This note documents a single T cell receptor (beta chain) sequence. Germline loops: CDR1 SGHDT, CDR2 YYEEEE. The CDR3 covers 12 residues. Trimming removed 4 bases at V and 13 bases at J, with 15 bases between. This record comes from a study of human T cells and chemical hapten exposure. TCRdb reanalysed the RACE reads using MiXCR and keeps one entry per CDR3 protein. The sample contains around 190,000 distinct CDR3 sequences, 20% to 25% of which appear only once. Time point meaning: patch test 1, 2 weeks after DPC sensitization. Documented treatment: therapeutic diphenylcyclopropenone sensitization with weekly scalp DPC.

The chain joins TRBV5-6 to TRBJ2-1; D not certain. Sequences were derived from whole blood, sampled in connection with sensitization to the hapten diphenylcyclopropenone (DPC). The receptor comes from a woman in her fifties or sixties with alopecia areata. Some clones in this sample may be carry-over from other donors' samples. In DNA form, the CDR3 reads TGTGCCAGCAGCGTACGACGAGCGAAACAGTTCTTC. Translating gives CASSVRRAKQFF. The whole variable domain, filled in from reference TRBV5-6 and TRBJ2-1, reads DAGVTQSPTHLIKTRGQQVTLRCSPKSGHDTVSWYQQALGQGPQFIFQYYEEEERQRGNFPDRFSGHQFPNYSSELNVNALLLGDSALYLCASSVRRAKQFFGPGTRLTVL.